This entry describes one TCR beta chain. The data belong to a study of shared clonotypes between healthy human individuals. The CDR3 has 15 amino acids. Germline CDR1 SGHDT, CDR2 YYEEEE. Trimming cost V 3 bases and J 7 bases, with 16 bases left between them. CD4+ cells underwent separation, giving CD45RA+ naive and CD45RA-negative memory subsets. Measured with immunoSEQ multiplex PCR; TCRdb has only the in-frame clones, and not every one. The sample consists of about 1.1 million clones, 75% to 80% of them appearing once. The sequencing input was memory CD4+ T cells from PBMCs. Described subset: CD45RA-negative fraction. This chain links TRBV5-6 with TRBJ1-4, with D perhaps matching TRBD1 (6 bases). The receptor was derived from a man between 18 and 35 years old in good health. Some clones in this sample may be carry-over from other donors' samples. The CDR3 bases are TGTGCCAGCAGCTCTCCCAGTCAGGGGCCTGAAAAACTGTTTTTT. Translating gives CASSSPSQGPEKLFF.